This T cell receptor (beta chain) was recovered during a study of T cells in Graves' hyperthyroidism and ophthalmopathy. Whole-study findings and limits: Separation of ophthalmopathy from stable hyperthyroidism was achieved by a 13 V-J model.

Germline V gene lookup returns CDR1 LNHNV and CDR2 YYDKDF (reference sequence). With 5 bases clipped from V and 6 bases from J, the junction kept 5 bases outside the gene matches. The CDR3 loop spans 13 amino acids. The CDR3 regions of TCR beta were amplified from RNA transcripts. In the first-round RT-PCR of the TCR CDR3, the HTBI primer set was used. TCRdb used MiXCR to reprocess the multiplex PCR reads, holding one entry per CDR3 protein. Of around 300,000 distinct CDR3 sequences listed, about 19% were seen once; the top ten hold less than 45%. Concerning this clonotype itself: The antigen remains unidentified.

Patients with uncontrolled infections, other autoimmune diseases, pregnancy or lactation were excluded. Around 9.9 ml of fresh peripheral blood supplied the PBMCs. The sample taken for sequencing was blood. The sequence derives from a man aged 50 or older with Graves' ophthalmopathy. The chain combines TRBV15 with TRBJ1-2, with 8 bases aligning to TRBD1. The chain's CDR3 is CATSPRTGNGYTF. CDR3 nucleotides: TGTGCCACCAGCCCCCGGACAGGGAATGGCTACACCTTC.